Each of the 24 T cell receptor beta chains below was sequenced from the same sample in a study of shared clonotypes between healthy human individuals. TCRdb's copy holds only in-frame clones and misses some; the assay was immunoSEQ multiplex PCR. The sample records 2 million to 2.5 million clones, about nine tenths being singletons. Sequenced: naive CD4+ T cells from PBMCs. As for subset: CD45RA+ positively selected. These receptor sequences come from a man between 18 and 29 years old in good health. Some clones in this sample may be carry-over from other donors' samples.

The chain combines TRBV4-3 with TRBJ2-1, with 11 positions matching TRBD2. Germline lookup yields CDR1 LGHNA and CDR2 YSLEER. The V segment lost 4 bases and the J segment 5 bases; nucleotides outside the gene matches: 25. The CDR3 loop spans 22 amino acids. The CDR3 nucleotides read TGCGCCAGCAGCCGAGACCCCGCCCGGGGACTAGCGGTGGGGTACTACGACAATGAGCAGTTCTTC. Encoded protein: CASSRDPARGLAVGYYDNEQFF.

V usage is TRBV28 and J usage is TRBJ1-2; TRBD1 might be the D (6 bases). Germline values: CDR1 MDHEN, CDR2 SYDVKM. V was shortened by 3 bases and J by 0 bases, with 14 bases between the two germline ends. The CDR3 loop spans 16 amino acids. This chain's CDR3 is CASSFRRTVANYGYTF. The CDR3 DNA is TGTGCCAGCAGTTTCCGTAGGACAGTAGCTAACTATGGCTACACCTTC.

A word on this clone: Other DNA sequences in the sample encode the same CDR3. The chain recombines TRBV7-3 with TRBJ2-3; D perhaps matches TRBD2 (6 bases). Germline V CDR1 and CDR2: SGHTA, FQGTGA. The length of the CDR3 is 14 residues. V was clipped by 5 bases and J by 3 bases, with 12 bases between them. The CDR3 DNA follows: TGTGCCAGCAGCCCCCGGCGGGGAACAGATACGCAGTATTTT. Its translation is CASSPRRGTDTQYF.

In its sample, this clone was seen once. This sequence joins TRBV18 and TRBJ2-7; 8 positions match TRBD1. CDR3 length: 15 amino acids. Germline CDR1 and CDR2: KGHSH and LQKENI. Germline trimming cut 3 bases from V and 3 bases from J; bases unmatched to any gene: 7. For the CDR3, the DNA is TGTGCCAGCTCACCCCAGGGGGCGGTCCGCTACGAGCAGTACTTC. Its protein product is CASSPQGAVRYEQYF.

The genes are TRBV5-4 and TRBJ2-5; possible D gene TRBD2, 6 bases. The CDR3 covers 15 residues. V dropped 0 bases and J dropped 0 bases, with 9 bases sitting between them. Germline CDR1 SGHNT, CDR2 YYREEE (reference sequence). CDR3 in amino acids: CASSLASSDQETQYF. For the CDR3, the DNA is TGTGCCAGCAGCTTGGCTTCTAGCGACCAAGAGACCCAGTACTTC.

The chain combines TRBV28 with TRBJ2-2, with no clear D. CDR3 length equals 15 residues. The germline gives CDR1 MDHEN, CDR2 SYDVKM. Trimming shortened V by 5 bases and J by 3 bases, and 13 bases separated the two germline ends. In nucleotides, the CDR3 is TGTGCCAGCAGTGAACCTGGACGGTACACCGGGGAGCTGTTTTTT. Its translation is CASSEPGRYTGELFF.

The rearrangement uses TRBV28 and TRBJ1-4, with TRBD1 matching 10 bases. Losses at the gene ends were 8 bases for V and 7 bases for J; bases not matched to a gene: 4. Germline loops: CDR1 MDHEN, CDR2 SYDVKM. The CDR3 contains 13 residues. The CDR3 spells CASGDRGFEKLFF. The CDR3 DNA sequence: TGTGCCAGCGGGGACAGGGGTTTTGAAAAACTGTTTTTT.

The V gene is TRBV5-1, the J gene TRBJ2-2, with D tentatively TRBD1 or TRBD2 (5 bases each). The CDR3 totals 16 residues. The V and J ends lost 1 base and 7 bases respectively, with 17 bases between them. Germline V gives CDR1 SGHRS, CDR2 YFSETQ. CDR3 residues: CASSLLRQGRGGELFF. CDR3 sequence (DNA): TGCGCCAGCAGCTTGTTGCGTCAGGGACGAGGCGGGGAGCTGTTTTTT.

CDR3 nucleotides: TGTGCCAGCAAAATACAGGACAATCAGCCCCAGCATTTT. This gives the protein CASKIQDNQPQHF. The chain couples TRBV6-6 to TRBJ1-5; D is possibly TRBD1 (5 bases). Trimming cost V 7 bases and J 3 bases, with 10 bases left between them. CDR1 is MNHNY, CDR2 SVGAGI, per germline (reference sequence). CDR3 length: 13 residues.

J is TRBJ2-3 and V is TRBV28, with a weak D call TRBD1 (5 bases). Trimming removed 3 bases at V and 2 bases at J, with 9 bases between. CDR1 and CDR2 from the germline V gene are MDHEN and SYDVKM. The CDR3 extends over 14 amino acids. The CDR3 loop is CASSFRQPTDTQYF. The CDR3 DNA follows: TGTGCCAGCAGTTTCCGACAGCCCACAGATACGCAGTATTTT.

Here the CDR3 reads CASSAGLAGVLNEQFF. Written as DNA, the CDR3 is TGTGCCAGCAGCGCCGGACTAGCGGGAGTGCTCAATGAGCAGTTCTTC. The chain joins TRBV7-9 to TRBJ2-1; TRBD2 matches 13 bases. Per germline, CDR1 SEHNR and CDR2 FQNEAQ (reference sequence). The CDR3 consists of 16 residues. After removal of 5 bases from V and 6 bases from J, the junction contained 7 bases not matched to a gene.

The chain carries TRBV5-4 and TRBJ1-3, with no clear D. Trimming took off 2 bases at V and 4 bases at J, with 10 bases between the two ends. Germline CDR1 and CDR2: SGHNT and YYREEE (reference sequence). The CDR3 length is 14 residues. CDR3 protein: CASSFPGYGNTIYF. The CDR3 DNA reads TGTGCCAGCAGCTTCCCCGGGTACGGAAACACCATATATTTT.

This chain's CDR3 is CASSLVNGGPLHF. DNA of the CDR3: TGTGCCAGCAGCTTAGTGAACGGAGGACCCCTCCACTTT. The chain uses TRBV11-3 and TRBJ1-6, with D unresolved. This CDR3 is 13 amino acids long. The germline CDR1 and CDR2 sequences are SGHNT and YENEEA. Trimming stripped 1 base from V and 12 bases from J, with 10 bases between.

This chain connects TRBV2 to TRBJ1-2; no clear D gene. V lost 2 bases to trimming and J lost 7 bases, with 8 bases between them. The CDR3 spans 12 residues. Germline CDR1 reads SNHLY; CDR2 reads FYNNEI. CDR3 protein: CASSETGIGYTF. The CDR3 DNA reads TGTGCCAGCAGTGAAACTGGGATTGGCTACACCTTC.

This chain links TRBV6-6 with TRBJ1-2; D ambiguous. CDR1 is MNHNY, CDR2 SVGAGI, per germline (reference sequence). V lost 6 bases to trimming and J lost 5 bases, with 16 bases between them. This CDR3 region has 14 residues. The CDR3 sequence is CASRPTGGRYGYTF. The CDR3, as DNA: TGTGCCAGCAGACCCACGGGAGGACGGTATGGCTACACCTTC.

This sequence joins TRBV6-5 and TRBJ2-4; no definite D call. Germline-derived CDR1 and CDR2 are MNHEY and SVGAGI. This CDR3 comprises 14 residues. V lost 2 bases to trimming and J lost 11 bases, with 16 bases between them. The CDR3 here is CASSYRSPGAVQYF. The CDR3 DNA sequence: TGTGCCAGCAGTTACAGATCCCCCGGAGCAGTTCAGTACTTC.

The CDR3 DNA reads as TGTGCCAGCTTAGGACAGGCGAGAGAGACCCAGTACTTC. Translating gives CASLGQARETQYF. This rearrangement joins TRBV18 to TRBJ2-5; 7 bases map to TRBD1. The CDR3 totals 13 residues. CDR1 is KGHSH and CDR2 is LQKENI in the germline V gene. Germline trimming cut 7 bases from V and 4 bases from J; bases unmatched to any gene: 6.

Turning to this clone: Other nucleotide sequences in the sample specify the same CDR3. The CDR3 here is CASSPPRNYGYTF. Written as DNA, the CDR3 is TGTGCCAGCAGCCCCCCGCGAAACTATGGCTACACCTTC. The chain recombines TRBV7-9 with TRBJ1-2; D unclear. Trimming removed 5 bases from V and 2 bases from J, with 9 bases in between. Germline values: CDR1 SEHNR, CDR2 FQNEAQ (reference sequence). This CDR3 is built from 13 residues.

The chain has TRBV25-1 and TRBJ1-4; perhaps TRBD1 as D (5 bases). Germline CDR1 is MGHDK and CDR2 is SYGVNS. The CDR3 totals 15 residues. Between the trimmed V and J ends, which lost 4 bases and 3 bases, there was a span of 12 bases. Here the CDR3 reads CASSGTGHANEKLFF. In DNA, the CDR3 is TGTGCCAGCAGTGGAACCGGACACGCTAATGAAAAACTGTTTTTT. Together with reference TRBV25-1 and TRBJ1-4, the CDR3 gives the full variable domain: EADIYQTPRYLVIGTGKKITLECSQTMGHDKMYWYQQDPGMELHLIHYSYGVNSTEKGDLSSESTVSRIRTEHFPLTLESARPSHTSQYLCASSGTGHANEKLFFGSGTQLSVL.

The chain couples TRBV5-1 to TRBJ1-3; D not certain. Trimming removed 7 bases at V and 0 bases at J, with 11 bases between. The CDR3 has 14 residues. Germline-derived CDR1 and CDR2 are SGHRS and YFSETQ. CDR3 nucleotide sequence: TGCGCCAGCGGACCAGAAGACTCTGGAAACACCATATATTTT. This codes for CASGPEDSGNTIYF.

The chain recombines TRBV5-1 with TRBJ1-3; D not certain. This CDR3 has 15 residues. Germline assignment: CDR1 SGHRS and CDR2 YFSETQ. Trimming took off 0 bases at V and 4 bases at J, with 11 bases between the two ends. CDR3 bases: TGCGCCAGCAGCTTGGAACTGTCTTCCGGAAACACCATATATTTT. Translating it yields CASSLELSSGNTIYF. The full variable domain, completed using reference TRBV5-1 and TRBJ1-3, is KAGVTQTPRYLIKTRGQQVTLSCSPISGHRSVSWYQQTPGQGLQFLFEYFSETQRNKGNFPGRFSGRQFSNSRSEMNVSTLELGDSALYLCASSLELSSGNTIYFGEGSWLTVV.

This clone was picked up one time. The V call is TRBV7-3, the J call TRBJ2-2; D not certain. The CDR3 length is 15 residues. Germline V gives CDR1 SGHTA, CDR2 FQGTGA. CDR3 region: CAGNVRPLGVGELFF. The DNA of the CDR3 is TGTGCGGGAAACGTCCGGCCTCTAGGAGTAGGGGAGCTGTTTTTT.

The V call is TRBV7-2, the J call TRBJ1-1, with D maybe TRBD1 (6 bases). Germline V gene lookup returns CDR1 SGHTA and CDR2 FQGNSA. This CDR3 is 15 amino acids long. Trimming left V 1 base short and J 7 bases short, with 16 bases between. CDR3 protein: CASSLVWGAQGEAFF. Here the CDR3 DNA reads TGTGCCAGCAGCTTAGTGTGGGGGGCTCAGGGTGAAGCTTTCTTT.

The chain joins TRBV5-1 to TRBJ2-3, with no clear D. Germline V CDR1 and CDR2: SGHRS, YFSETQ. The CDR3 totals 14 residues. V dropped 3 bases and J dropped 6 bases, with 14 bases sitting between them. Here the CDR3 reads CASSSLGMRDTQYF. The CDR3, as DNA: TGCGCCAGCAGCTCGCTAGGGATGAGGGATACGCAGTATTTT. The full variable domain, rest sourced from reference TRBV5-1 and TRBJ2-3, is KAGVTQTPRYLIKTRGQQVTLSCSPISGHRSVSWYQQTPGQGLQFLFEYFSETQRNKGNFPGRFSGRQFSNSRSEMNVSTLELGDSALYLCASSSLGMRDTQYFGPGTRLTVL.